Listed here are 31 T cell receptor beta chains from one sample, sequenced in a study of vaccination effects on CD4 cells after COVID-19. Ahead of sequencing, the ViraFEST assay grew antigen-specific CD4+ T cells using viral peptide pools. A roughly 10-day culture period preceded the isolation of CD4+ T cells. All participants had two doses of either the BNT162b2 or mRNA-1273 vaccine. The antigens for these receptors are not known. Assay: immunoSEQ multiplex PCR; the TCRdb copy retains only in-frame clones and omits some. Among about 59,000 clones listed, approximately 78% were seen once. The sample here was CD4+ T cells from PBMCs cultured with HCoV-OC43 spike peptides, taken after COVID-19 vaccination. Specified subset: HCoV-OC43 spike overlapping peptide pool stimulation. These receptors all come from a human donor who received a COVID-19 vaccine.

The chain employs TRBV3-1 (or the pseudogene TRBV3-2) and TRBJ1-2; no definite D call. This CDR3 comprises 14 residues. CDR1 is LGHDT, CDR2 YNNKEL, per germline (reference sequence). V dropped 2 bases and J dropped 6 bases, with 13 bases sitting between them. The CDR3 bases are TGTGCCAGCAGCCAATTGGAGATTTTTGATGGCTACACCTTC. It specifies CASSQLEIFDGYTF.

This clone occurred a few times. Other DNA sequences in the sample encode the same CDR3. CDR3 loop: CASSLTSGGQETQYF. The CDR3 DNA is TGTGCCAGCAGTTTGACTAGCGGGGGGCAAGAGACCCAGTACTTC. The chain couples TRBV28 to TRBJ2-5; 13 bases fit TRBD2. The CDR3 consists of 15 residues. The germline V gene encodes CDR1 MDHEN and CDR2 SYDVKM. Trimming at V came to 3 bases and at J to 2 bases, leaving 0 bases not matched to a gene.

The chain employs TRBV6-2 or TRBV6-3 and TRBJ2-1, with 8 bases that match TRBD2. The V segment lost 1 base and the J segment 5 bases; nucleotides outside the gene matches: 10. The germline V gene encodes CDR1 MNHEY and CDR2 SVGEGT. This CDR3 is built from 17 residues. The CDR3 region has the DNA TGTGCCAGCAGTTACTACTTTGGCGGGGGGCCAGACAATGAGCAGTTCTTC. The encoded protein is CASSYYFGGGPDNEQFF.

In DNA form, the CDR3 reads TGTGCCAGCAGTGCGCTCTATGACAACTCTGGGGCCAACGTCCTGACTTTC. Residues: CASSALYDNSGANVLTF. This chain connects TRBV6-1 to TRBJ2-6, with D unresolved. The CDR3 spans 17 residues. V gave up 4 bases and J gave up 0 bases, with 13 bases separating them. Germline assignment: CDR1 MNHNS and CDR2 SASEGT.

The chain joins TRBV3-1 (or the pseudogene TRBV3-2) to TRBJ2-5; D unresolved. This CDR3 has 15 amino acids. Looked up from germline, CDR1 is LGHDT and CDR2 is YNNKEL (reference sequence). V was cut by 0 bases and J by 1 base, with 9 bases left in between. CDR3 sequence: CASSQEETSQETQYF. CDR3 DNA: TGTGCCAGCAGCCAAGAGGAGACCAGCCAAGAGACCCAGTACTTC.

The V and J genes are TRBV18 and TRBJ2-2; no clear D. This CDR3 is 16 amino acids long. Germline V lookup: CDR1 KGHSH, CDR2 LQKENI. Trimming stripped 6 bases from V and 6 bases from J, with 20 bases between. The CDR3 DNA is TGTGCCAGCTCGCCAACCGTTGGGTGGAAACCCGGGGAGCTGTTTTTT. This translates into CASSPTVGWKPGELFF.

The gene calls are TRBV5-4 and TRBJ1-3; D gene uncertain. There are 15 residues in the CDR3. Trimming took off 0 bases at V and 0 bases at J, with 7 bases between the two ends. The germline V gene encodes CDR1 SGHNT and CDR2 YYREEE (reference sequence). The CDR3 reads CASSLGHSSGNTIYF. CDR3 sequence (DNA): TGTGCCAGCAGCTTGGGACACAGCTCTGGAAACACCATATATTTT.

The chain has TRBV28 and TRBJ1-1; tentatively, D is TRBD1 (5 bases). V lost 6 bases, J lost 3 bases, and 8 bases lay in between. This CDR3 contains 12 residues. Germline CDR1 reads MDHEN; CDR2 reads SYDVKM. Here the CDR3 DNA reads TGTGCCAGCAGGGGGGGGTACACTGAAGCTTTCTTT. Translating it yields CASRGGYTEAFF.

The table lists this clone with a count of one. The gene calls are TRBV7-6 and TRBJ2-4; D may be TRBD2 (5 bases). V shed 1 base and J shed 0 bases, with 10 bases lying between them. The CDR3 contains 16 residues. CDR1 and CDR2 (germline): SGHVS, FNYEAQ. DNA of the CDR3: TGTGCCAGCAGCTTAGTCCCGGGGTTAGCCAAAAACATTCAGTACTTC. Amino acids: CASSLVPGLAKNIQYF.

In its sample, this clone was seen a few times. The CDR3 coding sequence is TGTGCCACCAGTGAGGCGGGGGGCCAGGCAGATACGCAGTATTTT. Residues: CATSEAGGQADTQYF. V and J are TRBV24-1 and TRBJ2-3; 8 nucleotides match TRBD2. Trimming removed 4 bases from V and 4 bases from J; junction bases left unmatched: 6. Per the germline V gene, CDR1 is KGHDR and CDR2 is SFDVKD. The CDR3 contains 15 residues.

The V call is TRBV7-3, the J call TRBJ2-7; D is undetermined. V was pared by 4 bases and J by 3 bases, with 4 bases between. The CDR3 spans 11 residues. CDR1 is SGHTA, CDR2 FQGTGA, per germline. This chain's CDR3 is CASSSDYEQYV. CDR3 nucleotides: TGTGCCAGCAGCTCGGACTACGAGCAGTACGTC.

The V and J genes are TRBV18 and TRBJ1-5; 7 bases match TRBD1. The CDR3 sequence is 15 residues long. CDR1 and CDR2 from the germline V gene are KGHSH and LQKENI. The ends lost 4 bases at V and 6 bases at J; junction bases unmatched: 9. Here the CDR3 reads CASSQIDREAQPQHF. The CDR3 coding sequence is TGTGCCAGCTCACAGATAGACAGGGAGGCTCAGCCCCAGCATTTT.

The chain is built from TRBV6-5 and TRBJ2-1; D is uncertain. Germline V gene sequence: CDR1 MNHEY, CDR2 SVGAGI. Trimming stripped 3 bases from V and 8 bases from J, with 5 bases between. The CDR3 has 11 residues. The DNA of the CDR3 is TGTGCCAGCAGTTATTTCCATGAGCAGTTCTTC. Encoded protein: CASSYFHEQFF.

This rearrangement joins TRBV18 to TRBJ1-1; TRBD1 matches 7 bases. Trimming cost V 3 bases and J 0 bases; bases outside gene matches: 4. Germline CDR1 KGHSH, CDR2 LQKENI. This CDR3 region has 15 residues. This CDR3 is CASSPNRGMNTEAFF. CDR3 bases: TGTGCCAGCTCACCGAACAGGGGCATGAACACTGAAGCTTTCTTT.

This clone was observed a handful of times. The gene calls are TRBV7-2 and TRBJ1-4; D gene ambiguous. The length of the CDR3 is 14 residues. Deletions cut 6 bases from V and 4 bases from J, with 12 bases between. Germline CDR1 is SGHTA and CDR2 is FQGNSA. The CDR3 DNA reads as TGTGCCAGCAGGGCCCAAGGGATTAATGAAAAACTGTTTTTT. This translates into CASRAQGINEKLFF.

The CDR3 sequence: CASSEKVFSADTQYF. The CDR3 bases are TGTGCCAGCAGCGAAAAGGTGTTTAGCGCAGATACGCAGTATTTT. The genes are TRBV11-2 and TRBJ2-3, with a tentative D call TRBD2 (5 bases). V lost 5 bases, J lost 4 bases, and 16 bases lay in between. There are 15 residues in the CDR3. From germline, CDR1 is SGHAT and CDR2 FQNNGV.

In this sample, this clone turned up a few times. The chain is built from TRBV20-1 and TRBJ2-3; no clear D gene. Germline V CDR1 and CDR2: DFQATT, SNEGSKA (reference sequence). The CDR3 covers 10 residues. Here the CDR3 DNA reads TGCAGCCCTTGGGCAGATACGCAGTATTTT. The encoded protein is CSPWADTQYF.

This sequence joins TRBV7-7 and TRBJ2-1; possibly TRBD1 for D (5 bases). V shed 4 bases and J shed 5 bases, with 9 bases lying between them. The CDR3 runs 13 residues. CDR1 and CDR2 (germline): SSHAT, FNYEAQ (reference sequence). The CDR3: CASSSRQNNEQFF. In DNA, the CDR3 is TGTGCCAGCAGCTCTAGACAGAACAATGAGCAGTTCTTC.

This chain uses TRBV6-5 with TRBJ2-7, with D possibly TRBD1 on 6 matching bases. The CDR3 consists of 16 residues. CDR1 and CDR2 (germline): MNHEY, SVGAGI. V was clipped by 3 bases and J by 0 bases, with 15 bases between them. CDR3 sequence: CASSYSGQSLSYEQYV. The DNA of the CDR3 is TGTGCCAGCAGTTATTCCGGACAGTCACTCTCCTACGAGCAGTACGTC.

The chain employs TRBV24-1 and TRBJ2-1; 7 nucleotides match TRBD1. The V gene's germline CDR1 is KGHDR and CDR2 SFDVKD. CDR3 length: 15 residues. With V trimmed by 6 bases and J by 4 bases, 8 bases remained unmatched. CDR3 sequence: CATSSSGQIYNEQFF. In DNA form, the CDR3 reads TGTGCCACCAGTAGCTCGGGACAGATTTACAATGAGCAGTTCTTC.

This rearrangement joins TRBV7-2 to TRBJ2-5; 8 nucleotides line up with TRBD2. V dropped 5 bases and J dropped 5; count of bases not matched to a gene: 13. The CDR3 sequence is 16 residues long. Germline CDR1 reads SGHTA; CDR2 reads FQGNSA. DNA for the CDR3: TGTGCCAGCAGCCAGGGGACCCTCTCGGGGGGGGAGACCCAGTACTTC. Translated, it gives CASSQGTLSGGETQYF.

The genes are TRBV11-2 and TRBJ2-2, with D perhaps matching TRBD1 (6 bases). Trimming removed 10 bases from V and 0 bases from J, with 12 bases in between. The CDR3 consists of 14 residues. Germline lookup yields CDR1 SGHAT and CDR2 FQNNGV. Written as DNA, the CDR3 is TGTGCCACCTTATACAGGGCGAACACCGGGGAGCTGTTTTTT. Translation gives CATLYRANTGELFF.

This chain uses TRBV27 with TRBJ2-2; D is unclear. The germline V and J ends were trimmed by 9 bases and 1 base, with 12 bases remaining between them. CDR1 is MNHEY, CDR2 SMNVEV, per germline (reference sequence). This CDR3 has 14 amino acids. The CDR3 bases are TGTGCCAGTCGGACCCTAAGGAACACCGGGGAGCTGTTTTTT. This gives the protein CASRTLRNTGELFF.

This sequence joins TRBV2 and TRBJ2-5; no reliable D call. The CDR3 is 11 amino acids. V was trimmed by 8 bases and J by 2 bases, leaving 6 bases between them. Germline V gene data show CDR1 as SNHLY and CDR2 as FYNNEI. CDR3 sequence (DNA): TGTGCCAGCGAGCAACAAGAGACCCAGTACTTC. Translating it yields CASEQQETQYF.

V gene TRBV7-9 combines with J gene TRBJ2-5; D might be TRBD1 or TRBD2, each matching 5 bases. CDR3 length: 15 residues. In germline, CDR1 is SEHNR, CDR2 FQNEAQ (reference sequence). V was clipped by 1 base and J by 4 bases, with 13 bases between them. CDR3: CASSLDWVGVETQYF. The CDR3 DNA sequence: TGTGCCAGCAGCTTAGATTGGGTGGGGGTAGAGACCCAGTACTTC.

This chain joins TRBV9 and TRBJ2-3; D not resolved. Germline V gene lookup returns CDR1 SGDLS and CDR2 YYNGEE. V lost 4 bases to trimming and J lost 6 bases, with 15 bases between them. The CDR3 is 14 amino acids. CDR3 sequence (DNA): TGTGCCAGCAGCACGATCCCGAAAGAGGATACGCAGTATTTT. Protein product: CASSTIPKEDTQYF. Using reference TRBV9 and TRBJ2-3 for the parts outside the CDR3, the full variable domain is DSGVTQTPKHLITATGQRVTLRCSPRSGDLSVYWYQQSLDQGLQFLIQYYNGEERAKGNILERFSAQQFPDLHSELNLSSLELGDSALYFCASSTIPKEDTQYFGPGTRLTVL.

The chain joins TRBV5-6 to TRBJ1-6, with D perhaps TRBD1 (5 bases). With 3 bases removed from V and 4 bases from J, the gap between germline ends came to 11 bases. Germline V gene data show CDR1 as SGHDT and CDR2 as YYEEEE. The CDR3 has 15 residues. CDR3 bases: TGTGCCAGCAGCTACGGGACGCATTATAATTCACCCCTCCACTTT. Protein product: CASSYGTHYNSPLHF.

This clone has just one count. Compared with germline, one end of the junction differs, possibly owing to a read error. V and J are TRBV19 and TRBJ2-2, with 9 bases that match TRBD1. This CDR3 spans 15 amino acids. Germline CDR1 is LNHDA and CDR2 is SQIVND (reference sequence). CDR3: CASSRDRADTGELFF. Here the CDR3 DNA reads TGTGCCAGTAGCCGGGACAGGGCGGACACTGGGGAGCTGTTTTTT.

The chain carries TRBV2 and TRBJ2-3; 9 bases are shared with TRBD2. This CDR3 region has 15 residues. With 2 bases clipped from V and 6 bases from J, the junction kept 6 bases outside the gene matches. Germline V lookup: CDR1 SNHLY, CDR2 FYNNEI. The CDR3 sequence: CASSERRGGSDTQYF. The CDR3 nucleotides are TGTGCCAGCAGTGAAAGGCGGGGGGGGTCTGATACGCAGTATTTT. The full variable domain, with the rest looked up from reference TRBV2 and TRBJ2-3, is EPEVTQTPSHQVTQMGQEVILRCVPISNHLYFYWYRQILGQKVEFLVSFYNNEISEKSEIFDDQFSVERPDGSNFTLKIRSTKLEDSAMYFCASSERRGGSDTQYFGPGTRLTVL.

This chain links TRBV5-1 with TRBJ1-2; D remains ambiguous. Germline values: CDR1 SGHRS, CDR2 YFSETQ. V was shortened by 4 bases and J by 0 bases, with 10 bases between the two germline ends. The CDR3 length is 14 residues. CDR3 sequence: CASSEVTANYGYTF. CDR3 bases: TGCGCCAGCAGCGAAGTGACTGCTAACTATGGCTACACCTTC.

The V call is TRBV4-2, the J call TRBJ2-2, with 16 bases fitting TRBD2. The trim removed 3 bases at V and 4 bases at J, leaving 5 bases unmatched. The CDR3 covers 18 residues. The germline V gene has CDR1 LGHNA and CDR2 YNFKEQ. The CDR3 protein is CASSQGLAGGPFTGELFF. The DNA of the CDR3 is TGTGCCAGCAGCCAGGGACTAGCGGGGGGGCCGTTCACCGGGGAGCTGTTTTTT.